The 30 T cell receptor beta chains given below trace back to one sample, sequenced in a study of T cell changes during pregnancy in multiple sclerosis. Libraries were prepared by immunoSEQ multiplex PCR; TCRdb keeps only in-frame clonotypes and omits some of them. Of roughly 93,000 clones detected, about 91% appear once; the ten largest clones hold roughly 2.3%. The sample in question was peripheral blood, obtained after pregnancy. Source of these receptors: a female donor in good health, enrolled as a control in a pregnancy study.

This clone was picked up one time. V gene TRBV19 combines with J gene TRBJ2-1; 10 bases align to TRBD2. V shed 3 bases and J 5 bases; nucleotides not matched to a gene: 7. Germline CDR1 LNHDA, CDR2 SQIVND (reference sequence). The CDR3 consists of 16 residues. This CDR3 is CASSIPPSGGHNEQFF. CDR3 coding DNA: TGTGCCAGTAGTATTCCCCCTAGCGGGGGCCACAATGAGCAGTTCTTC.

The rearrangement links TRBV6-1 to TRBJ1-3; the match to TRBD1 covers 10 bases. Germline V lookup: CDR1 MNHNS, CDR2 SASEGT. V shed 1 base, J shed 4 bases, and the junction held 4 bases outside the gene matches. The CDR3 has 16 amino acids. This CDR3 is CASSEGQGAQGNTIYF. The CDR3, as DNA: TGTGCCAGCAGTGAAGGACAGGGGGCGCAAGGAAACACCATATATTTT.

J is TRBJ2-7 and V is TRBV5-1, with 10 bases fitting TRBD2. Germline V gives CDR1 SGHRS, CDR2 YFSETQ. The CDR3 sequence is 15 residues long. J was trimmed by 5 bases and V by 4 bases; bases with no gene match: 9. The chain's CDR3 is CASSPLPSGSHEQYF. In DNA, the CDR3 is TGCGCCAGCAGCCCCCTCCCTAGCGGGAGTCACGAGCAGTACTTC.

This clone was seen only once. The chain carries TRBV5-1 and TRBJ2-5; 15 nucleotides match TRBD2. The ends lost 5 bases at V and 0 bases at J; junction bases unmatched: 8. Germline assignment: CDR1 SGHRS and CDR2 YFSETQ. The CDR3 sequence is 18 residues long. The CDR3 loop reads CASRGRTSGRAYQETQYF. CDR3 in DNA: TGCGCCAGCAGGGGAAGGACTAGCGGGAGGGCCTACCAAGAGACCCAGTACTTC.

The gene calls are TRBV6-5 and TRBJ2-1, with TRBD2 as a possible D gene (5 bases). This CDR3 has 13 residues. V was trimmed by 3 bases and J by 9 bases, leaving 12 bases between them. Germline V gene data show CDR1 as MNHEY and CDR2 as SVGAGI. DNA of the CDR3: TGTGCCAGCAGTTATCGGGGAGTCCCTGAGCAGTTCTTC. It is translated as CASSYRGVPEQFF.

This chain joins TRBV27 and TRBJ1-2, with D tentatively TRBD1 (6 bases). This CDR3 contains 13 residues. The germline gives CDR1 MNHEY, CDR2 SMNVEV (reference sequence). The V gene lost 6 bases and the J gene lost 4 bases, with 12 bases spanning the gap. The CDR3 loop is CASSPGQIYGYTF. The DNA for the CDR3 is TGTGCCAGCAGCCCCGGACAGATCTATGGCTACACCTTC.

The J gene is TRBJ1-4, the V gene TRBV5-1, with TRBD1 identical over 7 bases. CDR1 is SGHRS and CDR2 is YFSETQ in the germline V gene. The junction had 0 bases not matched to a gene; V was cut back by 3 bases and J by 4 bases. The CDR3 sequence is 13 residues long. The CDR3 nucleotides read TGCGCCAGCAGCTCAGGGGGTAATGAAAAACTGTTTTTT. It translates to CASSSGGNEKLFF.

The chain is built from TRBV7-3 and TRBJ2-7; 8 bases fit TRBD1. V gave up 5 bases and J gave up 6 bases; unmatched junction bases: 6. The CDR3 consists of 13 residues. CDR1 SGHTA and CDR2 FQGTGA come from the germline V gene. CDR3 sequence: CASSLSGTGEQYF. DNA of the CDR3: TGTGCCAGCAGCCTGTCAGGGACAGGCGAGCAGTACTTC.

The genes are TRBV6-9 and TRBJ2-3; D is possibly TRBD2 (6 bases). CDR1 and CDR2 (germline): MNHGY, SVAAGI. The CDR3 totals 14 residues. The V end was cut by 6 bases, the J end by 4 bases, with 14 bases between. The CDR3: CASSRRWGADTQYF. The CDR3 nucleotides read TGTGCCAGCAGCCGGAGATGGGGGGCAGATACGCAGTATTTT.

This rearrangement joins TRBV12-5 to TRBJ1-2, with D hard to call. Germline-derived CDR1 and CDR2 are LGHNT and FRNRAP. V was clipped by 6 bases and J by 0 bases, with 8 bases between them. The CDR3 is 13 residues long. The DNA for the CDR3 is TGTGCTAGTGGCAGACATTCTAACTATGGCTACACCTTC. Its protein product is CASGRHSNYGYTF.

The chain has TRBV6-1 and TRBJ1-2; D gene unclear. Per the germline V gene, CDR1 is MNHNS and CDR2 is SASEGT. The CDR3 runs 14 residues. V was trimmed by 4 bases and J by 1 base, leaving 10 bases between them. DNA for the CDR3: TGTGCCAGCAGTGGAGGGAGCGGTAACTATGGCTACACCTTC. Amino acid sequence: CASSGGSGNYGYTF.

V usage is TRBV28 and J usage is TRBJ1-1; D is unresolved. The CDR3 runs 15 residues. V gave up 4 bases and J gave up 6 bases, with 18 bases separating them. Germline V CDR1 and CDR2: MDHEN, SYDVKM. The CDR3 nucleotides are TGTGCCAGCAGTTCCCCCACGGGAGACCCCGCTGAAGCTTTCTTT. Protein sequence: CASSSPTGDPAEAFF.

The chain joins TRBV18 to TRBJ2-3; a possible D gene is TRBD2 (6 bases). This CDR3 contains 15 residues. Trimming took off 3 bases at V and 3 bases at J, with 13 bases between the two ends. The V gene's germline CDR1 is KGHSH and CDR2 LQKENI. DNA for the CDR3: TGTGCCAGCTCACCCCTCGGGGGAGAGACAGATACGCAGTATTTT. Encoded protein: CASSPLGGETDTQYF.

The J gene is TRBJ2-1, the V gene TRBV19, with 11 bases fitting TRBD2. Germline V gene data show CDR1 as LNHDA and CDR2 as SQIVND (reference sequence). J lost 6 bases, V lost 5 bases, and 6 bases had no gene match. CDR3 length: 15 amino acids. In nucleotides, the CDR3 is TGTGCCAGTAGTCTACTAGCGGGGGCCCTCAATGAGCAGTTCTTC. Its translation: CASSLLAGALNEQFF.

The chain links TRBV11-3 to TRBJ1-1; TRBD1 agrees at 8 bases. CDR3 length: 16 amino acids. Germline V gene data show CDR1 as SGHNT and CDR2 as YENEEA. J was trimmed by 0 bases and V by 5 bases; bases with no gene match: 8. CDR3 region: CASSLGQGSLNTEAFF. Written as DNA, the CDR3 is TGTGCCAGCAGCCTAGGACAGGGATCGTTGAACACTGAAGCTTTCTTT.

The chain links TRBV6-1 to TRBJ2-3; a weak D match, TRBD2 (6 bases). The V and J ends lost 4 bases and 3 bases respectively, with 20 bases between them. The CDR3 extends over 17 amino acids. Germline V gives CDR1 MNHNS, CDR2 SASEGT. The CDR3 spells CASSGGEFRSGTDTQYF. CDR3 coding DNA: TGTGCCAGCAGTGGGGGGGAATTCCGGTCGGGAACAGATACGCAGTATTTT.

This rearrangement joins TRBV7-3 to TRBJ2-3, with 10 bases identical to TRBD1. V lost 4 bases to trimming and J lost 4 bases; unmatched junction nucleotides: 14. The CDR3 totals 18 residues. From germline, CDR1 is SGHTA and CDR2 FQGTGA. The CDR3 bases are TGTGCCAGCAGCTCCTTCTCAAGGGCGACAGGGGGCTCAGATACGCAGTATTTT. As protein: CASSSFSRATGGSDTQYF.

The chain links TRBV7-8 to TRBJ2-5, with a weak D call TRBD2 (6 bases). CDR1 and CDR2 from the germline V gene are SGHVS and FQNEAQ. The V gene lost 1 base and the J gene lost 3 bases, with 18 bases spanning the gap. The CDR3 length is 17 residues. The CDR3 coding sequence is TGTGCCAGCAGCTTAGGTGTTGGAGGGAGGAGTGAAGAGACCCAGTACTTC. Amino acid sequence: CASSLGVGGRSEETQYF.

This chain joins TRBV29-1 and TRBJ2-2, with TRBD2 identical over 9 bases. CDR1 and CDR2 (germline): SQVTM, ANQGSEA. The CDR3 contains 14 residues. With V trimmed by 5 bases and J by 3 bases, 4 bases remained unmatched. CDR3 amino acids: CSVRLAVHTGELFF. The CDR3 DNA follows: TGCAGCGTTCGACTAGCGGTGCACACCGGGGAGCTGTTTTTT.

This clone appeared a few times. This chain joins TRBV29-1 and TRBJ1-2; no firm D call. Trimming removed 6 bases at V and 6 bases at J, with 14 bases between. CDR1 and CDR2 (germline): SQVTM, ANQGSEA. CDR3 length: 12 amino acids. This chain's CDR3 is CSVQHRTDGYTF. The CDR3 DNA reads as TGCAGCGTCCAGCACAGAACTGATGGCTACACCTTC.

V gene TRBV5-4 combines with J gene TRBJ2-7, with TRBD2 as a possible D gene (6 bases). The CDR3 runs 13 residues. Trimming cost V 4 bases and J 4 bases, with 12 bases left between them. The V gene's germline CDR1 is SGHNT and CDR2 YYREEE (reference sequence). The CDR3 nucleotides read TGTGCCAGCAGCGCAGCGGGCCCTTACGAGCAGTACTTC. This gives the protein CASSAAGPYEQYF. The whole variable domain, filled in from reference TRBV5-4 and TRBJ2-7, reads ETGVTQSPTHLIKTRGQQVTLRCSSQSGHNTVSWYQQALGQGPQFIFQYYREEENGRGNFPPRFSGLQFPNYSSELNVNALELDDSALYLCASSAAGPYEQYFGPGTRLTVT.

This sequence joins TRBV27 and TRBJ1-2; 7 nucleotides align to TRBD1. The CDR3 has 15 residues. V gave up 6 bases and J gave up 0 bases; unmatched junction bases: 7. Germline-derived CDR1 and CDR2 are MNHEY and SMNVEV (reference sequence). Here the CDR3 reads CASRETGTANYGYTF. The CDR3 coding sequence is TGTGCCAGCAGAGAAACCGGGACAGCTAACTATGGCTACACCTTC.

The sample holds one count of this clone. The chain has TRBV5-1 and TRBJ2-1; 11 nucleotides match TRBD2. The germline gives CDR1 SGHRS, CDR2 YFSETQ. This CDR3 comprises 15 residues. V dropped 4 bases and J dropped 7; count of bases not matched to a gene: 7. The CDR3 is CASSLAGGLRNEQFF. In DNA form, the CDR3 reads TGCGCCAGCAGCCTAGCGGGGGGCCTGAGGAATGAGCAGTTCTTC.

This chain joins TRBV27 and TRBJ2-7; TRBD2 matches at 12 bases. The CDR3 is 14 amino acids. Germline CDR1 MNHEY, CDR2 SMNVEV (reference sequence). V dropped 8 bases and J dropped 2; count of bases not matched to a gene: 4. The CDR3 nucleotides read TGTGCCAGCCGATGGACTAGCGGGGCCTACGAGCAGTACTTC. Its protein is CASRWTSGAYEQYF.

This clone was seen a single time. V is TRBV6-1 and J is TRBJ1-2; D gene uncertain. Trimming cost V 5 bases and J 7 bases, with 14 bases left between them. This CDR3 is 13 amino acids long. Germline-derived CDR1 and CDR2 are MNHNS and SASEGT. This chain's CDR3 is CASSTLHGGGYTF. CDR3 DNA sequence: TGTGCCAGCAGTACCCTCCACGGAGGTGGCTACACCTTC.

V gene TRBV5-1 combines with J gene TRBJ2-6; D not certain. Germline lookup yields CDR1 SGHRS and CDR2 YFSETQ. Trimming pared 1 base from V and 0 bases from J, leaving 5 bases between. CDR3 length: 15 residues. The CDR3 DNA is TGCGCCAGCAGCTTGTCCCTCTCTGGGGCCAACGTCCTGACTTTC. Translated: CASSLSLSGANVLTF. The variable domain in full, with the rest retrieved from reference TRBV5-1 and TRBJ2-6, is KAGVTQTPRYLIKTRGQQVTLSCSPISGHRSVSWYQQTPGQGLQFLFEYFSETQRNKGNFPGRFSGRQFSNSRSEMNVSTLELGDSALYLCASSLSLSGANVLTFGAGSRLTVL.

This chain connects TRBV7-9 to TRBJ1-4, with D tentatively TRBD1 (5 bases). V dropped 5 bases and J dropped 8 bases, with 15 bases sitting between them. CDR1 is SEHNR, CDR2 FQNEAQ, per germline (reference sequence). This CDR3 is 14 amino acids long. The CDR3, as DNA: TGTGCCAGCAGCCCGACAGTGGGGAAAGAAAAACTGTTTTTT. Translating it yields CASSPTVGKEKLFF.

This clone was detected a few times. The CDR3 coding sequence is TGTGCCAGCTCACCACTTCCGGGAGGCGAGCAGTACTTC. Translation: CASSPLPGGEQYF. The chain uses TRBV18 and TRBJ2-7; 7 nucleotides line up with TRBD2. Germline-derived CDR1 and CDR2 are KGHSH and LQKENI. J gave up 6 bases and V 1 base, and 3 bases lay outside the gene matches. The CDR3 has 13 residues.

The chain joins TRBV7-6 to TRBJ1-3; TRBD1 agrees at 8 bases. J gave up 4 bases and V 5 bases, and 10 bases lay outside the gene matches. The CDR3 covers 16 residues. Germline CDR1 SGHVS, CDR2 FNYEAQ. CDR3 coding DNA: TGTGCCAGCAGCATACGAACAGGGGGGGGAGGAAACACCATATATTTT. Its protein is CASSIRTGGGGNTIYF.

The J gene is TRBJ2-3, the V gene TRBV9, with 7 bases matching TRBD2. The CDR3 has 14 residues. Germline V gene lookup returns CDR1 SGDLS and CDR2 YYNGEE. V gave up 2 bases and J gave up 4 bases; unmatched junction bases: 4. The CDR3 DNA sequence: TGTGCCAGCAGCGTGTCTAGCGGATCAGATACGCAGTATTTT. It encodes CASSVSSGSDTQYF.